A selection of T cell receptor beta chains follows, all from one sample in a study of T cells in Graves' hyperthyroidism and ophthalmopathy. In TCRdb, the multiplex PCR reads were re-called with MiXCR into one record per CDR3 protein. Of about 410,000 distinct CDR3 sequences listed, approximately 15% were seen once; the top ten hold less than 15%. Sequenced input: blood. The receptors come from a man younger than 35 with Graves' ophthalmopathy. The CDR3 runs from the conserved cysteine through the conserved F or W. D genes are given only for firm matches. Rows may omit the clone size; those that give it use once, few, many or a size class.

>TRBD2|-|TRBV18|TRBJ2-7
TGTGCCAGCTCGGAACCGGGCGGGAGTATGTGGCAGTACTTC
CASSEPGGSMWQYF
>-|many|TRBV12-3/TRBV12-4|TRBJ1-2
TGTGCCAGCAGTCCTCCCGGGACACCTTATGGCTACACCTTC
CASSPPGTPYGYTF
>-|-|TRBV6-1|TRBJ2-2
TGTGCCAGCAGTGAGGGGGCGGGGACCGGGGAGCTGTTTTTT
CASSEGAGTGELFF
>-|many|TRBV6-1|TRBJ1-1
TGTGCCAGCACCAGAACGGGGCCGGACACTGAAGCTTTCTTT
CASTRTGPDTEAFF
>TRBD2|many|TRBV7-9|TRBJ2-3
TGTGCCAGCAGCTTTAGTCGGAGCGGGGGAATGGATACGCAGTATTTT
CASSFSRSGGMDTQYF
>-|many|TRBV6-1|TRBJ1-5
TGTGCCAGCAGGTTGGCTAGGGGCACTAATCAGCCCCAGCATTTT
CASRLARGTNQPQHF
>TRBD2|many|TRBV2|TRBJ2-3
TGTGCCAGCACCTACAGCCCGACTAGCGGGAGGCACCCTAGCACAGATACGCAGTATTTT
CASTYSPTSGRHPSTDTQYF
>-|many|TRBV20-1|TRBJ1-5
TGCAGTGCTAGAGATGGGGGGTACAGCAATCAGCCCCAGCATTTT
CSARDGGYSNQPQHF
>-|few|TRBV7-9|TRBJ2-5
TGTGCCAGCAGCTTATTGGGAACCCAGTACTTC
CASSLLGTQYF
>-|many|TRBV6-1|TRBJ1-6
TGTGCCAGCATGGGACATTATAATTCACCCCTCCACTTT
CASMGHYNSPLHF
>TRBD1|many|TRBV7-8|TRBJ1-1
TGTGCCAGCAGCGCCCGGGACAGGGGCAGTACTGAAGCTTTCTTT
CASSARDRGSTEAFF
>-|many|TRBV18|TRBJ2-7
TGTGCCAGCTCACCATCAGCAGGTAGGGGATACGAGCAGTACTTC
CASSPSAGRGYEQYF
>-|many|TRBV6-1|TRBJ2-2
TGTGCCAGCAGCGAGGGAGGTTATGGGGCCGAGAACACCGGGGAGCTGTTTTTT
CASSEGGYGAENTGELFF
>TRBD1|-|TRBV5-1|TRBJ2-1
TGCGCCAGCAGCTCGGACAGGAACTTCTACAATGAGCAGTTCTTC
CASSSDRNFYNEQFF
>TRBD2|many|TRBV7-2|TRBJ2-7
TGTGCCAGCAGCTTATGGCGGGGGGACGAGCAGTACTTC
CASSLWRGDEQYF
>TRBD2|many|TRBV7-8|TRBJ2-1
TGTGCCAGCAGCTCCCAAGCGGGAGGAGCCTACAATGAGCAGTTCTTC
CASSSQAGGAYNEQFF
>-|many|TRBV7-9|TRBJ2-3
TGTGCCAGCCTCCTGACCCCTTCGGGCACAGATACGCAGTATTTT
CASLLTPSGTDTQYF
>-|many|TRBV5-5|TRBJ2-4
TGTGCCAGCCAGCCCAGGCAGGCCAAAAACATTCAGTACTTC
CASQPRQAKNIQYF
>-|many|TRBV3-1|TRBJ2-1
TGTGCCAGCAGCCGCGGGGTTGAGCAGTTCTTC
CASSRGVEQFF
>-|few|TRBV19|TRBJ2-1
TGTGCCAGTAGTATAGAGGATGAGCAGTTCTTC
CASSIEDEQFF
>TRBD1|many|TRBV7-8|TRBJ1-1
TGTGCCAGCAGCCCGAGACAGGGGGCGGACACTGAAGCTTTCTTT
CASSPRQGADTEAFF
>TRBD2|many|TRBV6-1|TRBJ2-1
TGTGCCACCTGGACACTAGCGGGGGGGCCATATGAGCAGTTCTTC
CATWTLAGGPYEQFF
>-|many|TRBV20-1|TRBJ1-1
TGCAGTGCTAGAGGGGGGAGTAACACTGAAGCTTTCTTT
CSARGGSNTEAFF
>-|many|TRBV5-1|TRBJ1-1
TGTGCCAGCAGCGGGAACACTGAAGCTTTCTTT
CASSGNTEAFF
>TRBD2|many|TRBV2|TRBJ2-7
TGTGCCAGCACTGGGACTAGCGGGGGGGCCCTTGCCTACGAGCAGTACTTC
CASTGTSGGALAYEQYF
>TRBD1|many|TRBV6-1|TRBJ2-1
TGTGCCAGCAGTGAAGCTCCGACAGGGGGCGCGCACAATGAGCAGTTCTTC
CASSEAPTGGAHNEQFF
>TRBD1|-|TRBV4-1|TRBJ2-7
TGCGCCAGCAGCCAAGGGTCCGGGACAGGGGGCAGCTACGAGCAGTACTTC
CASSQGSGTGGSYEQYF
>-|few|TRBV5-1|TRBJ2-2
TGCGCCAGCAGCCCCGGTTTTAGTACCGGGGAGCTGTTTTTT
CASSPGFSTGELFF
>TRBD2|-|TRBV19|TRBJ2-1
TGTGCCAGTGGCCTAGCGGGGAACTCCTACAATGAGCAGTTCTTC
CASGLAGNSYNEQFF
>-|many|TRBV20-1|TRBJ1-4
TGCAGTGCTCAAGGGTCGGAACTTGAAAAACTGTTTTTT
CSAQGSELEKLFF
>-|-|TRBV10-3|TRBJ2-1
TGTGCCATCAGCGGGACTCAGCAGTTCTTC
CAISGTQQFF
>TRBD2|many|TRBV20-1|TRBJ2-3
TGCAGTGTCGCACTAGCGCATACAGATACGCAGTATTTT
CSVALAHTDTQYF
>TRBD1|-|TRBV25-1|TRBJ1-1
TGTGCCAGCGGCTGGGCAGGGGGCACTGAAGCTTTCTTT
CASGWAGGTEAFF
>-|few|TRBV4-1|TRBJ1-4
TGCGCCAGCAGCCTAGGGACCTACGAGGGAGAAAAACTGTTTTTT
CASSLGTYEGEKLFF
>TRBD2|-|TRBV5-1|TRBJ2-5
TGCGCCAGCAGCTTTAACGTCGGACTAGCGGGAAGGGAGACCCAGTACTTC
CASSFNVGLAGRETQYF
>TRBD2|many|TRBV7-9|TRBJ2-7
TGTGCCAGCAGCTCCCGGACTAGCCCCTACGAGCAGTACTTC
CASSSRTSPYEQYF
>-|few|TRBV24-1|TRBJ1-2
TGTGCCACCAGTGATTTGGGGACCCGTGGCTACACCTTC
CATSDLGTRGYTF
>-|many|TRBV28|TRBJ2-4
TGTGCCAGCAGTTTAACAGGGATGGCCAAAAACATTCAGTACTTC
CASSLTGMAKNIQYF
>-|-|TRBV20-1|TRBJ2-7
TGCAGTGCTAGAGTTGTGGGGGGCAACGAGCAGTACTTC
CSARVVGGNEQYF
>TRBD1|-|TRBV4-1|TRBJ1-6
TGCGCCAGCAGCCGAGCTCCGGGACAGAGTAATTCACCCCTCCACTTT
CASSRAPGQSNSPLHF
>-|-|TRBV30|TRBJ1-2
TGTGCCTGGAGTGTGGGGACTTTCGATGGCTACACCTTC
CAWSVGTFDGYTF
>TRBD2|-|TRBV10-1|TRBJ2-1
TGCGCCAGCGTTGATGGCCCTAGCGGGGCCCCGGGGAATGAGCAGTTCTTC
CASVDGPSGAPGNEQFF
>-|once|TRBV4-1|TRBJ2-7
TGCGCCAGCAGCCTCCAGGGCTACAATGAGCAGTACTTC
CASSLQGYNEQYF
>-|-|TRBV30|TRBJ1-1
TGTGCCCGGAGTGTACAGGTGAACACTGAAGCTTTCTTT
CARSVQVNTEAFF
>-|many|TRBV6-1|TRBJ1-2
TGTGCCAGCAGTTTAAAACAGGGAAACTATGGCTACACCTTC
CASSLKQGNYGYTF